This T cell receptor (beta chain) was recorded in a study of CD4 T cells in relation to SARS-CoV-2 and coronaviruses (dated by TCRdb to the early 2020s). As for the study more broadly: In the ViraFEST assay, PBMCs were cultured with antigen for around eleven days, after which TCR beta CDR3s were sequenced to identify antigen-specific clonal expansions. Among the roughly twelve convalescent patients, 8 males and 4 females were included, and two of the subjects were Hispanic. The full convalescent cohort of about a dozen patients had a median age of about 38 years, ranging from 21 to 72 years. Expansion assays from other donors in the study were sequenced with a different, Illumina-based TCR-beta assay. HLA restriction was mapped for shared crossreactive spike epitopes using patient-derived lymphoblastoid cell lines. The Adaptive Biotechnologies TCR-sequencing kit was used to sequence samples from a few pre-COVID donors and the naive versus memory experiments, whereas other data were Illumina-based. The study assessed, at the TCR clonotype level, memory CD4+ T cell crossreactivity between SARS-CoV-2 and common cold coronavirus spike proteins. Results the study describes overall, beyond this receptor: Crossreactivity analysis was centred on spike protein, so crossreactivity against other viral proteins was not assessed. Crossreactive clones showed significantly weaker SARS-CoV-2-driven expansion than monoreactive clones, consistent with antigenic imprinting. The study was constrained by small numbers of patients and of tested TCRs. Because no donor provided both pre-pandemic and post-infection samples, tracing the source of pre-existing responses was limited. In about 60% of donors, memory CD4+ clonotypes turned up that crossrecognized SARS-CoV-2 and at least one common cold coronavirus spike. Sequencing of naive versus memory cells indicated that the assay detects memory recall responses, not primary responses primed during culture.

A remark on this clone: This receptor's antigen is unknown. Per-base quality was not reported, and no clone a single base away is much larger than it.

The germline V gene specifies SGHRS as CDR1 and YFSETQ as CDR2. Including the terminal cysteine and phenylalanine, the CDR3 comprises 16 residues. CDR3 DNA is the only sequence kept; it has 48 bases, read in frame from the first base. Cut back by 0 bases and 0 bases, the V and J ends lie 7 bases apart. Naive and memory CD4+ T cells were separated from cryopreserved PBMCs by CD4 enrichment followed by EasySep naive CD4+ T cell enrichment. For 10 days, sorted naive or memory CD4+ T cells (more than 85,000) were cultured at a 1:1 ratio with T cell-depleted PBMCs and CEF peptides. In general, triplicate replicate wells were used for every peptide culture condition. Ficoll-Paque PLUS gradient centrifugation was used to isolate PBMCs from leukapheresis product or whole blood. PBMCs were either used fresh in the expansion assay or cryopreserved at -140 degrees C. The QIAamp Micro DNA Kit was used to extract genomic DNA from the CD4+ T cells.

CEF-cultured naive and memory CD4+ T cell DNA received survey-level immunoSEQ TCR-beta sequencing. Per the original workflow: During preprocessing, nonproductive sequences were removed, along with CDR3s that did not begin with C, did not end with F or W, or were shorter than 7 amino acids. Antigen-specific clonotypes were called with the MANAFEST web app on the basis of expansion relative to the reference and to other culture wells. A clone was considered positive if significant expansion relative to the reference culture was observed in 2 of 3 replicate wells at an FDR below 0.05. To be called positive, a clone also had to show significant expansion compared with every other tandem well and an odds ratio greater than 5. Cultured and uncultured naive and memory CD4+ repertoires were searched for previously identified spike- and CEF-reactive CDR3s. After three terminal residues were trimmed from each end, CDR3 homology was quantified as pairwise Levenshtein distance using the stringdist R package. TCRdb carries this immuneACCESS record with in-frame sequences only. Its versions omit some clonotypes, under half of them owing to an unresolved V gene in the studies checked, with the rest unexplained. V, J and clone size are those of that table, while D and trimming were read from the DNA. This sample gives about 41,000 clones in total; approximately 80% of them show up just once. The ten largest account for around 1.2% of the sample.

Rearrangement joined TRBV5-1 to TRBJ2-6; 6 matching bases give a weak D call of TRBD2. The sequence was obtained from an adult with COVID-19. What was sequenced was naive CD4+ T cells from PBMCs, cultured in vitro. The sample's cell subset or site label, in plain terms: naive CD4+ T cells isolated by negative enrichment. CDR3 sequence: CASSLGGTSGANVLTF. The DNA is TGCGCCAGCAGCTTGGGCGGGACCTCTGGGGCCAACGTCCTGACTTTC.